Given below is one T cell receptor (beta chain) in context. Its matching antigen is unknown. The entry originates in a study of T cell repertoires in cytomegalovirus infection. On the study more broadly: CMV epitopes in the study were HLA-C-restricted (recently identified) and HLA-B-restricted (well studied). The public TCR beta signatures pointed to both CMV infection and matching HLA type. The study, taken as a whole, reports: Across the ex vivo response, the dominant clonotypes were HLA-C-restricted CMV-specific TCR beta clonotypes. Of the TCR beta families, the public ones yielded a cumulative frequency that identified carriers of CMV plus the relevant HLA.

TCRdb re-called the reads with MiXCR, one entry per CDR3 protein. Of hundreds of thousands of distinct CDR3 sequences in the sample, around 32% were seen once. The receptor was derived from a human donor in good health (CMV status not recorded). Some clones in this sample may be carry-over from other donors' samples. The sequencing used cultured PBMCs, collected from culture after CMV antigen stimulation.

The CDR3 nucleotides are TGTGCCAGCAGTGAGTGGGGTAGCGGGGCCGAGCAGTACTTC. Translating it yields CASSEWGSGAEQYF. The chain links TRBV6-1 to TRBJ2-7; TRBD2 matches 8 bases. With V trimmed by 3 bases and J by 6 bases, 7 bases remained unmatched. Germline V gene data show CDR1 as MNHNS and CDR2 as SASEGT. The CDR3 sequence is 14 residues long.